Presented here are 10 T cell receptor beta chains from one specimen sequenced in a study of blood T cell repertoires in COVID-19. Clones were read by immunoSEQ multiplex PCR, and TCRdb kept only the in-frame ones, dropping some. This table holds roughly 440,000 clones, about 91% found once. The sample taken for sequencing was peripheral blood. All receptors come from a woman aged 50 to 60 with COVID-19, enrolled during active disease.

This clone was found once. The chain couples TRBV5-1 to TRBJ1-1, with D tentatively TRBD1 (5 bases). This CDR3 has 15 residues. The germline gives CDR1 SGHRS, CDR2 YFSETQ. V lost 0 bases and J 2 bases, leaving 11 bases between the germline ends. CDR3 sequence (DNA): TGCGCCAGCAGCTTGGCCGGGCAGGGAAACACTGAAGCTTTCTTT. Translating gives CASSLAGQGNTEAFF.

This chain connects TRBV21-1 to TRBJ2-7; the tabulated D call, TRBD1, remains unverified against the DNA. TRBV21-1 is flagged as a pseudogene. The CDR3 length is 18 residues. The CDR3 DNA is TGTGCCAGCAGCAAAACCCGGGACAGGGGGCGAAAGACCTACGAGCAGTACTTC. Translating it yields CASSKTRDRGRKTYEQYF.

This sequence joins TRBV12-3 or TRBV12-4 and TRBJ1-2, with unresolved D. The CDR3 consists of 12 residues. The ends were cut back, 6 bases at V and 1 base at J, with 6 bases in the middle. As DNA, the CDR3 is TGTGCCAGCAGCCTAGTTAACTATGGCTACACCTTC. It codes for CASSLVNYGYTF.

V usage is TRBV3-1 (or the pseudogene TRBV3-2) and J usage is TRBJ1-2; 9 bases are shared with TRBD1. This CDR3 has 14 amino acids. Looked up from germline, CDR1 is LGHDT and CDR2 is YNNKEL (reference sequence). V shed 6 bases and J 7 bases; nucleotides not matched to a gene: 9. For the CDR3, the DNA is TGTGCCAGCAGAGACACAGGGGGCTCAGGTGGCTACACCTTC. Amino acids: CASRDTGGSGGYTF.

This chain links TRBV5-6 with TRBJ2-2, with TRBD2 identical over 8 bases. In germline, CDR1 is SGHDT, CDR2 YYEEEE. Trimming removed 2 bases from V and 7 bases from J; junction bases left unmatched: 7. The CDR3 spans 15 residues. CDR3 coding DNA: TGTGCCAGCAGCTTCGGTGCGGGGGGAATCGGGGAGCTGTTTTTT. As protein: CASSFGAGGIGELFF.

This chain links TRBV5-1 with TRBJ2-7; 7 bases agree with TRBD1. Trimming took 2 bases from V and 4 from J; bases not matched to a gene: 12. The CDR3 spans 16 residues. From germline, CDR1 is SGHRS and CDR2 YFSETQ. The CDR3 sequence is CASSFTGVLQGYEQYF. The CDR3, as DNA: TGCGCCAGCAGCTTTACAGGGGTGCTCCAAGGATACGAGCAGTACTTC.

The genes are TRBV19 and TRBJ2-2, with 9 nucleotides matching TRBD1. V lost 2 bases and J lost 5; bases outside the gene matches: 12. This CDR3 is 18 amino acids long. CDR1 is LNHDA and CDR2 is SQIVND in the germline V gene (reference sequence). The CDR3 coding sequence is TGTGCCAGTAGTATAAAATTCAGGGACAGGGTGCAAACCGGGGAGCTGTTTTTT. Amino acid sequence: CASSIKFRDRVQTGELFF.

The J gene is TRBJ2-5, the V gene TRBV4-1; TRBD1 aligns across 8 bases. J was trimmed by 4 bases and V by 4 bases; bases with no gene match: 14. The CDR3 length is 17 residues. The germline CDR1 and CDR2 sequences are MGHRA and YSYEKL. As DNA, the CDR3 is TGCGCCAGCAGCCCAACCCCCACTCAGGGGGCGGGAGAGACCCAGTACTTC. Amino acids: CASSPTPTQGAGETQYF.

This CDR3 reads CASSQLYRAPSRGYTF. CDR3 coding DNA: TGTGCCAGCAGCCAGCTCTACAGGGCCCCTTCAAGAGGCTACACCTTC. The chain is built from TRBV7-2 and TRBJ1-2, with a possible D match to TRBD1 (6 bases). The CDR3 loop spans 16 amino acids. V shed 5 bases and J shed 8 bases, with 24 bases lying between them. The germline V gene encodes CDR1 SGHTA and CDR2 FQGNSA.

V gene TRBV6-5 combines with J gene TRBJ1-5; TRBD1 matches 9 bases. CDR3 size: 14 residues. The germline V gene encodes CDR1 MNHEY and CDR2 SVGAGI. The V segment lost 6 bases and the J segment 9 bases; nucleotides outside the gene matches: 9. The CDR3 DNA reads TGTGCCAGCAGACGGGACAGGGTTATGTGGCCCCAGCATTTT. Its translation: CASRRDRVMWPQHF.